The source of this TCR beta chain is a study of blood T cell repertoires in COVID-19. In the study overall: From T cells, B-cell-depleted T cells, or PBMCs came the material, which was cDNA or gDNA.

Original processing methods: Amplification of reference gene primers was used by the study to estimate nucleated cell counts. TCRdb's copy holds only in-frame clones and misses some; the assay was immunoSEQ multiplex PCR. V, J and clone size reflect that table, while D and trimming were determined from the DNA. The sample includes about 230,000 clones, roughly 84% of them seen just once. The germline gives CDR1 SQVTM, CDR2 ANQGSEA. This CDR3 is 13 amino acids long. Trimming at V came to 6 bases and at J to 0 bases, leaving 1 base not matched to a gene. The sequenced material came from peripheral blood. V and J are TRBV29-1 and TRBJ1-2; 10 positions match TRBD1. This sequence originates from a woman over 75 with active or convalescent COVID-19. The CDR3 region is CSVGQGANYGYTF. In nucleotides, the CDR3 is TGCAGCGTAGGACAGGGGGCTAACTATGGCTACACCTTC.